Following are 18 T cell receptor beta chains from one sample sequenced in a study of T cell responses to AZD1222 COVID-19 vaccine. Method: immunoSEQ multiplex PCR; TCRdb's copy keeps in-frame clones and lacks some. This table has about 100,000 clones, about 86% appearing once. Here the sequenced sample was peripheral blood, taken on day 0 of AZD1222 vaccination. The receptors derive from an adult in good health.

CDR3 amino acids: CASSQEWKDTEAFF. The CDR3 region has the DNA TGTGCCAGCAGCCAAGAGTGGAAGGACACTGAAGCTTTCTTT. The rearrangement joins TRBV3-1 (or the pseudogene TRBV3-2) to TRBJ1-1; the D is unclear. Germline CDR1 and CDR2: LGHDT and YNNKEL (reference sequence). V was clipped by 0 bases and J by 3 bases, with 8 bases between them. The CDR3 is made up of 14 amino acids.

Only one count was recorded for this clone. The V and J genes are TRBV27 and TRBJ2-7; 11 bases fit TRBD1. There are 16 residues in the CDR3. With V trimmed by 6 bases and J by 2 bases, 9 bases remained unmatched. Looked up from germline, CDR1 is MNHEY and CDR2 is SMNVEV (reference sequence). The CDR3 loop is CASRPRDRGRTYEQYF. The CDR3 DNA sequence: TGTGCCAGCAGACCCAGGGACAGGGGGAGGACCTACGAGCAGTACTTC.

The chain links TRBV7-3 to TRBJ1-1; no clear D gene. The CDR3 extends over 13 amino acids. Deletions cut 3 bases from V and 7 bases from J, with 12 bases between. Germline CDR1 and CDR2: SGHTA and FQGTGA. The CDR3 loop reads CASSLGASGEAFF. The CDR3 DNA follows: TGTGCCAGCAGCTTGGGAGCCTCTGGTGAAGCTTTCTTT. Drawing the rest from reference TRBV7-3 and TRBJ1-1, the complete variable domain is GAGVSQTPSNKVTEKGKYVELRCDPISGHTALYWYRQSLGQGPEFLIYFQGTGAADDSGLPNDRFFAVRPEGSVSTLKIQRTERGDSAVYLCASSLGASGEAFFGQGTRLTVV.

CDR3 amino acids: CASSGGYRKTGMNTEAFF. The CDR3 nucleotides are TGTGCCAGCAGTGGAGGGTATCGAAAGACGGGCATGAACACTGAAGCTTTCTTT. This chain links TRBV6-1 with TRBJ1-1; D is ambiguous. The length of the CDR3 is 18 residues. Per germline, CDR1 MNHNS and CDR2 SASEGT. Trimming stripped 4 bases from V and 0 bases from J, with 21 bases between.

The chain recombines TRBV10-1 with TRBJ1-1; TRBD1 aligns across 8 bases. The CDR3 runs 16 residues. The ends lost 7 bases at V and 6 bases at J; junction bases unmatched: 16. Germline loops: CDR1 WNHNN, CDR2 SYGVQD (reference sequence). The CDR3 coding sequence is TGCGCCAGCACCGAATATGGCGGACAGGGTTATGCTGAAGCTTTCTTT. Translating gives CASTEYGGQGYAEAFF.

The V call is TRBV6-1, the J call TRBJ1-2; possible D gene TRBD1, 6 bases. This CDR3 spans 14 amino acids. Germline loops: CDR1 MNHNS, CDR2 SASEGT. The germline V and J ends were trimmed by 3 bases and 3 bases, with 11 bases remaining between them. In DNA, the CDR3 is TGTGCCAGCAGTGAGTGGGGGCTAGACTATGGCTACACCTTC. Amino acids: CASSEWGLDYGYTF.

The table lists this clone with a count of one. The gene calls are TRBV19 and TRBJ2-2; 11 positions agree with TRBD2. The CDR3 length is 17 residues. Germline V gene sequence: CDR1 LNHDA, CDR2 SQIVND (reference sequence). Trimming cost V 8 bases and J 6 bases; bases outside gene matches: 14. This CDR3 is CASGLSYLAGGAGELFF. Here the CDR3 DNA reads TGTGCCAGTGGGTTGAGTTATCTAGCGGGGGGCGCCGGGGAGCTGTTTTTT.

This sequence joins TRBV6-2 or TRBV6-3 and TRBJ1-1, with TRBD1 identical over 9 bases. The V segment lost 6 bases and the J segment 2 bases; nucleotides outside the gene matches: 7. Germline loops: CDR1 MNHEY, CDR2 SVGEGT. The CDR3 sequence is 15 residues long. As DNA, the CDR3 is TGTGCCAGCAGACCTGGACAGGGGACCAACACTGAAGCTTTCTTT. Residues: CASRPGQGTNTEAFF.

This clone appeared a few times. This sequence joins TRBV4-3 and TRBJ2-3; 7 bases are a match to TRBD1. Germline V lookup: CDR1 LGHNA, CDR2 YSLEER. The CDR3 has 14 amino acids. The ends lost 3 bases at V and 3 bases at J; junction bases unmatched: 3. The CDR3 reads CASSQDRHTDTQYF. The CDR3 bases are TGCGCCAGCAGCCAGGACAGGCATACAGATACGCAGTATTTT.

The rearrangement joins TRBV28 to TRBJ2-3; 13 nucleotides match TRBD2. V lost 2 bases, J lost 7 bases, and 9 bases stayed unmatched. Germline CDR1 reads MDHEN; CDR2 reads SYDVKM. This CDR3 has 17 amino acids. The CDR3 is CASSLTSGGAGVNTQYF. DNA for the CDR3: TGTGCCAGCAGTTTAACTAGCGGGGGGGCGGGCGTAAATACGCAGTATTTT.

This chain connects TRBV9 to TRBJ1-2; D perhaps matches TRBD1 (5 bases). The CDR3 runs to 18 residues. Germline assignment: CDR1 SGDLS and CDR2 YYNGEE. The germline V and J ends were trimmed by 4 bases and 5 bases, with 27 bases remaining between them. CDR3 sequence (DNA): TGTGCCAGCAGCCCCGGCCCAGGCTACCGGGACGGCGATTATGGCTACACCTTC. This codes for CASSPGPGYRDGDYGYTF.

The chain uses TRBV6-1 and TRBJ1-4; TRBD1 is a possible D gene (5 bases). The germline CDR1 and CDR2 sequences are MNHNS and SASEGT. The CDR3 runs to 18 residues. V lost 4 bases, J lost 7 bases, and 25 bases lay in between. The CDR3 is CASSVPGRKTTAGEKLFF. CDR3 in DNA: TGTGCCAGCAGTGTGCCGGGACGGAAGACCACGGCGGGTGAAAAACTGTTTTTT.

This clone was counted a single time. The chain carries TRBV25-1 and TRBJ1-6, with 11 bases that match TRBD1. Germline V gene lookup returns CDR1 MGHDK and CDR2 SYGVNS. The CDR3 totals 14 residues. V shed 7 bases, J shed 8 bases, and the junction held 4 bases outside the gene matches. The CDR3 region has the DNA TGTGCCAGCACATGGGGACAGGGGGATTCACCCCTCCACTTT. Translated: CASTWGQGDSPLHF.

The rearrangement joins TRBV29-1 to TRBJ2-7; 9 bases are a match to TRBD1. The germline V gene has CDR1 SQVTM and CDR2 ANQGSEA. The CDR3 is 13 residues long. Germline trimming cut 3 bases from V and 0 bases from J; bases unmatched to any gene: 0. CDR3 sequence reads: CSVETGGSYEQYF. Here the CDR3 DNA reads TGCAGCGTTGAGACAGGGGGCTCCTACGAGCAGTACTTC.

The chain links TRBV9 to TRBJ2-7, with D perhaps assigned TRBD1 or TRBD2 (5 bases each). V lost 0 bases to trimming and J lost 6 bases, with 10 bases between them. The germline V gene has CDR1 SGDLS and CDR2 YYNGEE. CDR3 size: 13 residues. Here the CDR3 reads CASSVATGGEQYF. CDR3 DNA: TGTGCCAGCAGCGTAGCAACAGGAGGCGAGCAGTACTTC.

The chain recombines TRBV4-2 with TRBJ2-2, with D perhaps being TRBD1 or TRBD2 (5 bases each). Germline CDR1 LGHNA, CDR2 YNFKEQ. The CDR3 has 17 residues. V lost 1 base, J lost 1 base, and 13 bases lay in between. The CDR3 reads CASSQAPGPLNTGELFF. The DNA of the CDR3 is TGTGCCAGCAGCCAAGCCCCGGGACCGTTGAACACCGGGGAGCTGTTTTTT.

This clone appeared once. The chain carries TRBV30 and TRBJ1-2; no definite D call. CDR3 size: 12 residues. The V end lost 0 bases, the J end lost 4 bases, and 6 bases lay between the germline ends. Germline lookup yields CDR1 GTSNPN and CDR2 SVGIG (reference sequence). The CDR3 DNA sequence: TGTGCCTGGAGTGTCGGAGCCTATGGCTACACCTTC. Its protein product is CAWSVGAYGYTF. Together with reference TRBV30 and TRBJ1-2, the CDR3 gives the full variable domain: SQTIHQWPATLVQPVGSPLSLECTVEGTSNPNLYWYRQAAGRGLQLLFYSVGIGQISSEVPQNLSASRPQDRQFILSSKKLLLSDSGFYLCAWSVGAYGYTFGSGTRLTVV.

This sequence joins TRBV5-4 and TRBJ2-1; 10 bases match TRBD2. Germline assignment: CDR1 SGHNT and CDR2 YYREEE (reference sequence). This CDR3 contains 18 residues. Trimming cost V 4 bases and J 7 bases; bases outside gene matches: 17. The CDR3 protein is CASSPSPGKRGGNNEQFF. CDR3 in DNA: TGTGCCAGCAGCCCCTCCCCGGGGAAGCGGGGGGGCAATAATGAGCAGTTCTTC.